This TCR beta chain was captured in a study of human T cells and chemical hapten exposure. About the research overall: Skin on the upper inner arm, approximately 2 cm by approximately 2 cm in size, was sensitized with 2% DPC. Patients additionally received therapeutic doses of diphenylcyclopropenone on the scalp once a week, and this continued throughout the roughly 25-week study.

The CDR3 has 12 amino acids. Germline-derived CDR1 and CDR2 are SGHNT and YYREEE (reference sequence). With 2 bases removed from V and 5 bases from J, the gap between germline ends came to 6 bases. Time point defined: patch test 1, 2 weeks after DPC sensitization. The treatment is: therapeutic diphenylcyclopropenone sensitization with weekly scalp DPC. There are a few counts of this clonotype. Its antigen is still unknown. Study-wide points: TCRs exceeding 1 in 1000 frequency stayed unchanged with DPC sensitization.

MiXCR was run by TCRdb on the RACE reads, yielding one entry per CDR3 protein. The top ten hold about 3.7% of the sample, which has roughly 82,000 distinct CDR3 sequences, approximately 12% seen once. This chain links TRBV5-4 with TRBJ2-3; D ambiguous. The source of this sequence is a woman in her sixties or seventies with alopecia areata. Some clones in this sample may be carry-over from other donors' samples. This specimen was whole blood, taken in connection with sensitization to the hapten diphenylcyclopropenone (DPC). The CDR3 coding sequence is TGTGCCAGCAGCTTCCTGAAAGATACGCAGTATTTT. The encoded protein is CASSFLKDTQYF.